The rows below give T cell receptor beta chains drawn from one sample of a study of CD8+CD57+ T cells in acquired aplastic anemia. TCRdb re-analysed the reads in MiXCR, keeping a single row per CDR3 protein. The table shows about 400,000 distinct CDR3 sequences, with 60% to 80% occurring only once. The sample was sorted CD4+, CD8+, or CD8+CD57+ T cells (not recorded which) from PBMCs. The receptors originated from a human donor in good health, serving as a control. Both conserved end residues are part of each CDR3. The order of the fields is J gene, D gene, V gene, CDR3 protein. D genes are given only for firm matches.

TRBJ1-2,-,TRBV2,CASSRGRGTEKLSF
TRBJ1-1,-,TRBV7-8,CASSRARLNTEAFF
TRBJ1-2,-,TRBV20-1,CSARARTDNYGYTF
TRBJ1-2,TRBD1,TRBV7-3,CASSLDGQGDYGYTF
TRBJ1-6,-,TRBV7-9,CASSPGTATSSTSF
TRBJ2-7,-,TRBV6-6,CASRGPTGQYF
TRBJ2-1,-,TRBV7-9,CASSSSSVGWGAHEQFF
TRBJ2-3,-,TRBV6-2/TRBV6-3,CASSYGYTDTQYF
TRBJ1-4,TRBD1,TRBV20-1,CSARDVRTGANEKLFF
TRBJ2-7,TRBD1,TRBV10-3,CAISESDRVLRFVQYF
TRBJ1-3,-,TRBV5-1,CASSLIGEGNTIYF